This T cell receptor beta chain was sequenced for a study of T cells in Graves' hyperthyroidism and ophthalmopathy (dated 2019 in TCRdb). Describing the broader study: Peripheral blood was sampled at the time of initial diagnosis, prior to any treatment. TCR V-J signatures able to tell the groups apart were searched for in a discovery cohort of some 100 patients, of whom 43 had Graves' ophthalmopathy and about 60 had stable Graves' hyperthyroidism. Whether ophthalmopathy could be predicted prospectively was tested in an independent validation cohort made up of roughly 20 hyperthyroidism patients plus 17 patients who later progressed to ophthalmopathy. The roughly 94 discovery patients were randomly divided into training and test sets at a 7:3 ratio. The study also compared thyroid tissue and blood T-cell repertoires from more than 5 Graves' hyperthyroidism patients. Following sampling, methimazole starting at 30 mg daily was given to hyperthyroidism patients, and high-dose intravenous methylprednisolone was given to ophthalmopathy patients. According to the paper, TCR Vbeta CDR3 sequencing was carried out on approximately 140 peripheral blood samples, which came from around 43 ophthalmopathy, fewer than 80 hyperthyroidism and roughly 17 progressor patients. What the work shows at the level of the full study, not this receptor alone: In validation, the model predicted progression to ophthalmopathy a median of around 6.5 months before onset, with over 55% sensitivity and around 76% specificity. Most expanded thyroid clonotypes (frequency above 0.001) were also found in blood, which suggests that blood repertoires may mirror thyroid immune responses. Sample size was not statistically predetermined, and blinding of investigators to group allocation was not performed. Ophthalmopathy was separated from stable hyperthyroidism by a 13 V-J signature model, with around 90% sensitivity and just over 81% specificity obtained in cross-validation and 80%/75% obtained in testing.

In the ophthalmopathy patients, disease was moderately to severely active, with a Clinical Activity Score of 3 or more, a NOSPECS grade of 4 or more, and a duration of less than 3 months. Any patient with an uncontrolled infection, another autoimmune disease, pregnancy or lactation was excluded. Clinical symptoms, serum thyroxine and TRAb, thyroid ultrasound, and orbital computed tomography formed the basis for the diagnoses. Ficoll-Paque density gradient centrifugation was used to isolate PBMCs from around 10 ml of fresh peripheral blood. Total RNA was extracted with Trizol reagent, and quality was checked on an Agilent 2100 Bioanalyzer. TCR beta CDR3 regions were amplified from RNA transcripts. The TCR CDR3 was subjected to a first round of RT-PCR using the HTBI primer set and the Qiagen OneStep RT-PCR kit. A second multiplex PCR round built the libraries, followed by size selection and purification. Sequencing of the libraries was done on an Illumina HiSeq2000 using paired-end 100 bp reads. In the paper's pipeline: SOAPnuke was used to process the raw data, with reads discarded if the reads contained adapters or uncalled bases, had a mean Phred below 15, or lacked an exact constant-primer or identifier match. High-quality paired reads were merged with COPE v1.2.5, and unique nucleotide sequences were defined as clonotypes. Clonotypes were aligned to IMGT TRBV, TRBD and TRBJ reference segments using MiTCR v1.1. The analysis was restricted to V-J combinations with a frequency above 0.0001, which together covered roughly 99% of the repertoires. The TCS score was defined as F50 (clonal expansion) divided by E x V (chaos), with BLOSUM62-based TCRdist calculated between CDR3 peptides within each V-J. Welch's t-statistics and random forest reduced just over 500 V-J features to 13, which were used in a naive Bayes classifier (R e1071). The public reads were reanalyzed by TCRdb: fastp trimming at Q25, MiXCR alignment, in-frame beta chains only. Each CDR3 protein gets just one entry, which takes the most common genes and DNA from the rows behind it. The authors' filters were not applied to this entry. The sample table shows hundreds of thousands of distinct CDR3 sequences, and less than 25% are seen once. Clones ranked in the top ten supply under 35% of the sample.

Reading from cysteine to phenylalanine, the CDR3 counts 13 amino acids. Only CDR3 DNA is held: 39 bases, read in frame from base 1. Taken from the germline V gene (reference sequence), the CDR1 and CDR2 loops are DFQATT and SNEGSKA. V was cut back by 6 bases and J by 4 bases, leaving a gap of 13 bases between them. A note on this clonotype: Its target antigen remains unknown. Base qualities are missing; no much larger clone stands one base away.

The chain links TRBV20-1 with TRBJ1-5, with no confident D gene call. The sequence came from a young man with Graves' ophthalmopathy. What was sequenced was blood. The CDR3 in this case is CSALRTGNQPQHF. DNA sequence: TGCAGTGCCCTCCGGACTGGGAATCAGCCCCAGCATTTT.